This T cell receptor (beta chain) originates from a study of radiotherapy plus CTLA-4 blockade in lung cancer. The J segment lost 2 bases and the V segment lost 4 bases, leaving 2 bases of the junction unmatched. Germline CDR1 reads SGHNT; CDR2 reads YYREEE (reference sequence). This CDR3 contains 14 residues. TCRdb's table, derived via immunoSEQ multiplex PCR, lists solely in-frame clones and lacks some. The table shows roughly 30,000 clones, with approximately 80% occurring only once. The sample consisted of peripheral blood, taken from a patient treated with radiotherapy plus ipilimumab. The receptor was derived from a human donor with non-small cell lung cancer that progressed on radiotherapy plus ipilimumab. The chain is built from TRBV5-4 and TRBJ1-2; 10 nucleotides match TRBD1. CDR3: CASSKGQGNYGYTF. CDR3 DNA sequence: TGTGCCAGCAGCAAGGGACAGGGGAACTATGGCTACACCTTC.